The clone carrying this TCR beta chain was seen ten or more times. The data are from a study of T cells in Graves' hyperthyroidism and ophthalmopathy. This CDR3 has 14 amino acids. Germline V gene data show CDR1 as MDHEN and CDR2 as SYDVKM. Trimming left V 5 bases short and J 4 bases short, with 12 bases between. Researchers amplified the TCR beta CDR3 regions from RNA transcripts. Researchers ran a first-round RT-PCR on the TCR CDR3 using the HTBI primer set. In TCRdb, the multiplex PCR reads were re-called with MiXCR into one record per CDR3 protein. The repertoire includes 300,000 to 450,000 distinct CDR3 sequences, 13% of them detected once, and around 9.2% sits in the top ten.

Material: blood. The chain recombines TRBV28 with TRBJ2-1; D gene uncertain. The source of this sequence is a young woman with Graves' hyperthyroidism. CDR3 loop: CASSPLPPYNEQFF. As DNA, the CDR3 is TGTGCCAGCAGTCCGCTGCCACCTTACAATGAGCAGTTCTTC.